The 17 T cell receptor beta chains in this list originate from one sample, sequenced in a study of breast tumors, draining lymph nodes, adjacent tissues (dated by TCRdb to the mid-2010s). Lymph node samples were obtained from the axillary draining lymph nodes of breast cancer patients. The protocol used for the library was multiplex PCR. Sequencing was carried out with an Illumina HiSeq 2000. TCRdb passed the public sequencing reads through fastp at Q25 and MiXCR, retaining productive beta sequences. Each entry is one CDR3 protein sequence, shown with its most common DNA and genes. The sample records under 150,000 distinct CDR3 sequences, around 22% of which are singletons. The ten most abundant clones make up roughly 2.5% of the sample. The sample comprised axillary lymph node tissue. All receptors derive from a female donor with breast cancer. Some clones in this sample may be carry-over from other donors' samples.

Ten or more counts support this clonotype. This chain links TRBV7-2 with TRBJ2-3, with 12 bases lining up with TRBD2. The germline V gene encodes CDR1 SGHTA and CDR2 FQGNSA. The J segment lost 4 bases and the V segment lost 0 bases, leaving 8 bases of the junction unmatched. The CDR3 extends over 18 amino acids. The CDR3 is CASSLARRTSGMSDTQYF. The DNA for the CDR3 is TGTGCCAGCAGCTTAGCTCGGAGGACTAGCGGGATGTCAGATACGCAGTATTTT.

With respect to this clonotype: Being one base from a much bigger clone, this may be a read error. This sequence joins TRBV11-2 and TRBJ2-3, with a possible D match to TRBD2 (6 bases). The CDR3 is 15 amino acids. V was shortened by 4 bases and J by 1 base, with 12 bases between the two germline ends. Germline loops: CDR1 SGHAT, CDR2 FQNNGV. CDR3: CASSSGRRGTDTQYF. The DNA for the CDR3 is TGTGCCAGCAGCTCAGGTAGGAGGGGCACAGATACGCAGTATTTT.

Ten or more counts support this clonotype. This sequence joins TRBV4-1 and TRBJ2-7; 9 bases are a match to TRBD2. J was trimmed by 7 bases and V by 3 bases; bases with no gene match: 13. The germline V gene has CDR1 MGHRA and CDR2 YSYEKL. The CDR3 contains 16 residues. CDR3 amino acids: CASSQIGLASLDEQYF. CDR3 in DNA: TGCGCCAGCAGCCAGATCGGACTAGCGAGTCTGGATGAGCAGTACTTC.

The chain employs TRBV11-2 and TRBJ2-2, with 7 bases aligning to TRBD2. The CDR3 extends over 15 amino acids. CDR1 SGHAT and CDR2 FQNNGV come from the germline V gene. J gave up 7 bases and V 2 bases, and 7 bases lay outside the gene matches. CDR3: CASSLSAGAVGELFF. The CDR3 bases are TGTGCCAGCAGCTTATCTGCGGGAGCGGTCGGGGAGCTGTTTTTT.

There are many counts of this clonotype. The rearrangement joins TRBV19 to TRBJ2-3, with D tentatively TRBD1 (5 bases). CDR3 length equals 13 residues. Germline V gene sequence: CDR1 LNHDA, CDR2 SQIVND (reference sequence). The V and J ends lost 7 bases and 1 base respectively, with 9 bases between them. CDR3 sequence (DNA): TGTGCCAGTACCCCCAGGGGCACAGATACGCAGTATTTT. As protein: CASTPRGTDTQYF.

Of note for this clonotype: A single base separates this from a much larger clone, so it may be a read error. V usage is TRBV29-1 and J usage is TRBJ2-7, with a weak D call TRBD2 (7 bases). This CDR3 comprises 12 residues. The germline CDR1 and CDR2 sequences are SQVTM and ANQGSEA. The CDR3, as DNA: TGCAGCGTGGAGGAGGGGGGGTACGAGCAGTGCTTC. It codes for CSVEEGGYEQCF.

The table lists this clonotype with many counts. CDR3 sequence reads: CASRRGLAGVNEQFF. The CDR3 DNA reads as TGTGCCAGCAGGAGGGGACTAGCGGGAGTGAATGAGCAGTTCTTC. The J gene is TRBJ2-1, the V gene TRBV6-1; 14 bases agree with TRBD2. The CDR3 consists of 15 residues. J lost 7 bases, V lost 6 bases, and 5 bases had no gene match. CDR1 and CDR2 (germline): MNHNS, SASEGT.

This clonotype was picked up many times. The chain is built from TRBV7-9 and TRBJ2-1; 7 nucleotides match TRBD2. The CDR3 contains 11 residues. The V and J ends lost 8 bases and 6 bases, in that order; junction bases with no gene match: 1. The germline V gene encodes CDR1 SEHNR and CDR2 FQNEAQ (reference sequence). CDR3 nucleotide sequence: TGTGCCAGCGGCGGGAGCAATGAGCAGTTCTTC. Protein sequence: CASGGSNEQFF. Drawing the rest from reference TRBV7-9 and TRBJ2-1, the complete variable domain is DTGVSQNPRHKITKRGQNVTFRCDPISEHNRLYWYRQTLGQGPEFLTYFQNEAQLEKSRLLSDRFSAERPKGSFSTLEIQRTEQGDSAMYLCASGGSNEQFFGPGTRLTVL.

This clonotype was counted ten times or more. The DNA of the CDR3 is TGTGCCAGCAGCCGGACTAGCGGGAGTGAGCAGTTCTTC. Amino acid sequence: CASSRTSGSEQFF. The chain couples TRBV4-2 to TRBJ2-1; 13 nucleotides align to TRBD2. CDR3 length equals 13 residues. J gave up 9 bases and V 4 bases, and 0 bases lay outside the gene matches. Per the germline V gene, CDR1 is LGHNA and CDR2 is YNFKEQ.

In its sample, this clonotype was seen many times. The chain combines TRBV7-9 with TRBJ2-2; TRBD2 matches 7 bases. The germline CDR1 and CDR2 sequences are SEHNR and FQNEAQ (reference sequence). The CDR3 extends over 18 amino acids. J lost 0 bases, V lost 2 bases, and 9 bases had no gene match. The CDR3 nucleotides read TGTGCCAGCAGCTTACCCTCGACACTAGCGACGAACACCGGGGAGCTGTTTTTT. This encodes CASSLPSTLATNTGELFF.

This clonotype has only a few counts. V and J are TRBV28 and TRBJ2-3; 8 bases are a match to TRBD2. Germline V lookup: CDR1 MDHEN, CDR2 SYDVKM. The CDR3 is made up of 17 amino acids. The V gene end was trimmed by 3 bases and the J gene end by 2 bases; junction bases not matched to a gene: 10. The CDR3 loop is CASSFSLAGLPTDTQYF. CDR3 nucleotide sequence: TGTGCCAGCAGTTTTTCTCTAGCGGGTCTTCCCACAGATACGCAGTATTTT.

This clonotype was detected ten times or more. The gene calls are TRBV4-2 and TRBJ2-7; 7 positions match TRBD2. Trimming cost V 4 bases and J 7 bases; bases outside gene matches: 7. The CDR3 has 13 residues. Germline values: CDR1 LGHNA, CDR2 YNFKEQ. The CDR3 DNA sequence: TGTGCCAGCAGCCGGGATAGGGAGGGAGAGCAGTACTTC. Translating gives CASSRDREGEQYF.

This clonotype was observed many times. This rearrangement joins TRBV7-2 to TRBJ1-3; 9 bases fit TRBD1. Losses at the gene ends were 5 bases for V and 3 bases for J; bases not matched to a gene: 11. The CDR3 runs 17 residues. Germline CDR1 is SGHTA and CDR2 is FQGNSA. Here the CDR3 DNA reads TGTGCCAGCAGCCCAACCCGGGACAGGGTACTTGGAAACACCATATATTTT. It encodes CASSPTRDRVLGNTIYF.

The V call is TRBV28, the J call TRBJ1-5; D is possibly TRBD1 (5 bases). V gave up 10 bases and J gave up 6 bases, with 16 bases separating them. There are 13 residues in the CDR3. The germline gives CDR1 MDHEN, CDR2 SYDVKM. Here the CDR3 DNA reads TGTGCCACCCAAGGATGGGGGACTCAGCCCCAGCATTTT. As protein: CATQGWGTQPQHF. Drawing the rest from reference TRBV28 and TRBJ1-5, the complete variable domain is DVKVTQSSRYLVKRTGEKVFLECVQDMDHENMFWYRQDPGLGLRLIYFSYDVKMKEKGDIPEGYSVSREKKERFSLILESASTNQTSMYLCATQGWGTQPQHFGDGTRLSIL.

This clonotype was observed at least ten times. The V call is TRBV29-1, the J call TRBJ1-4; 9 positions match TRBD1. Unmatched junction bases numbered 6, after V lost 5 bases and J lost 8 bases. The germline V gene encodes CDR1 SQVTM and CDR2 ANQGSEA. The CDR3 sequence is 13 residues long. CDR3 DNA: TGCAGCGTTACCGGGACAGGGAGGGAAAAACTGTTTTTT. This codes for CSVTGTGREKLFF.

As concerns this clonotype: A much larger clone sits a single nucleotide away, making a read error possible. This chain joins TRBV12-3 or TRBV12-4 and TRBJ2-1; D remains ambiguous. Trimming took off 5 bases at V and 6 bases at J, with 8 bases between the two ends. The CDR3 runs to 12 residues. CDR3 DNA sequence: TGTGCCAGCAGTAAAGCATCCAATGAGCAGTTCTTC. It encodes CASSKASNEQFF.

This clonotype has just a few counts. The gene calls are TRBV6-6 and TRBJ2-6, with 7 bases fitting TRBD2. The germline gives CDR1 MNHNY, CDR2 SVGAGI (reference sequence). V was clipped by 7 bases and J by 3 bases; unmatched bases: 6. The CDR3 runs to 15 residues. The CDR3 protein is CASTPGEGGANVLTF. The CDR3 nucleotides read TGTGCCAGCACCCCGGGGGAGGGTGGGGCCAACGTCCTGACTTTC.